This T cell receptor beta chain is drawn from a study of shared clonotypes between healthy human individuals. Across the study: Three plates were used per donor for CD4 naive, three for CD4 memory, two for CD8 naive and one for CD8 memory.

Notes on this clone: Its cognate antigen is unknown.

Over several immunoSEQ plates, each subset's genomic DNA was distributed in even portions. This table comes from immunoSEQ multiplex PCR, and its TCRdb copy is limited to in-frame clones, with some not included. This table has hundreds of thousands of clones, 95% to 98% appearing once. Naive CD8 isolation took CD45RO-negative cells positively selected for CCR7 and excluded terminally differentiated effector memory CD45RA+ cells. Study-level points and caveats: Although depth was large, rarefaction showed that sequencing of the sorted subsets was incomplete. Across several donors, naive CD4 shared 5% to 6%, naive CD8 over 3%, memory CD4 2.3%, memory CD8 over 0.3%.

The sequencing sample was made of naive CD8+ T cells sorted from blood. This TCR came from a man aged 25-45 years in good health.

The CDR3 DNA follows: TGTGCCAGCAGTGAATTTTCTAGCGGGAGCGGGGAGCAGTACTTC. Its translation: CASSEFSSGSGEQYF. The chain links TRBV2 to TRBJ2-7, with 10 nucleotides matching TRBD2. The CDR3 extends over 15 amino acids. The V gene's germline CDR1 is SNHLY and CDR2 FYNNEI. V lost 2 bases to trimming and J lost 7 bases; unmatched junction nucleotides: 8.